Listed here is a single T cell receptor beta chain. This clone's antigen is unknown. No quality values exist for individual bases; no much larger clone is one base distant. The data were taken from a study of identical twins (dated by TCRdb to 2015 to 2016). Notes on the research overall: The study deep-sequenced TCR alpha and beta repertoires from monozygotic twins, unrelated adults of various ages and cord blood to test whether fetal clonotypes persist. To rule out contamination, the twin experiments were replicated at different times with different library preparation protocols. Broader findings and caveats from the paper: Compared with coincidental sharing between unrelated individuals, an excess of low generation-probability sequences was observed among out-of-frame TCR alpha sequences shared between twins. Invariant T cells such as MAIT and iNKT could partly confound zero-insertion analyses, though diverse VJ usage argued against this for most clonotypes. Abundant cord blood beta clonotypes carried fewer insertions; young adult naive repertoires showed a weaker similar trend, while memory repertoires showed none. Because the same donors could not be followed over many years, the conclusions depended on cross-sectional statistical analysis. The excess sharing between twins in beta out-of-frame sequences was weaker because fewer shared sequences reduced the signal-to-noise ratio. Out-of-frame TCR alpha sharing in monozygotic twins was systematically underestimated by recombination models, whereas sharing between unrelated individuals was in agreement with the recombination models.

After removal of 1 base from V and 2 bases from J, the junction retains 4 bases not matched to a gene. The CDR3 holds 15 amino acids from the cysteine to the phenylalanine. Only CDR3 DNA remains: 45 bases, in frame from the first base. The germline V gene specifies SGHAT as CDR1 and FQNNGV as CDR2. All donors were healthy Caucasians. The twin cohort consisted of three pairs of female monozygotic twins, all aged about 18 to 30 years. The RNA used for TCR libraries was isolated from peripheral blood mononuclear cells. The library was prepared using 5' RACE. These reads were obtained on an Illumina HiSeq 2000. Template switching added a universal primer binding site, and the final cDNA carried a unique molecular identifier that allowed TCR cDNA molecules to be counted accurately. Specific primers in the conserved constant-segment region were used to synthesize first-strand cDNA for TCR alpha and beta chains. Each cDNA library was double barcoded, with a SMART-Mk sample barcode plus Illumina barcodes, to control for contamination. TruSeq adapter sequences and Illumina sample barcodes were added in two successive PCR steps. The Illumina HiSeq platform was used with custom primers to sequence TCR alpha and beta cDNA libraries. The study's own analysis went as follows. Raw reads were processed with MiGEC to extract unique molecular identifiers, and MiXCR was used to determine CDR3 positions. Recombination models were inferred per individual with the repgenHMM and IGoR tools using an EM algorithm. The analysis of shared clonotypes was done with the tcR package in R, with sharing normalized by the product of cloneset sizes. To study raw recombination without the effects of thymic and clonal selection, out-of-frame nonproductive sequences were analyzed. Clones were called with MiXCR by TCRdb after fastp trimmed the public reads at Q25, and only in-frame beta chains were retained. Every distinct CDR3 protein forms one entry, paired with its most common genes and DNA. The V and J calls come from TCRdb's annotation, not from the publication. The sample table shows hundreds of thousands of distinct CDR3 sequences, and over 8.5% are seen once. The ten largest clonotypes hold approximately 0.89% of the sample.

This sample was also put to use in a study of yellow fever vaccine responses in identical twins. The second study, in turn, reports: The T cell response to vaccination in identical twins was reported by the authors to appear partly convergent and partly personalized. Focusing on identical twins, the study followed the T cell clones that responded to the vaccine, and did so with precision.

This receptor chain uses TRBV11-2 and TRBJ1-2; TRBD1 matches 7 bases in the middle. The sequence was obtained from a woman between 18 and 29 years old in good health. Material: PBMCs. The CDR3 protein is CASSLGAGGNYGYTF. The DNA sequence is given as TGTGCCAGCAGCTTAGGGGCAGGGGGAAACTATGGCTACACCTTC.